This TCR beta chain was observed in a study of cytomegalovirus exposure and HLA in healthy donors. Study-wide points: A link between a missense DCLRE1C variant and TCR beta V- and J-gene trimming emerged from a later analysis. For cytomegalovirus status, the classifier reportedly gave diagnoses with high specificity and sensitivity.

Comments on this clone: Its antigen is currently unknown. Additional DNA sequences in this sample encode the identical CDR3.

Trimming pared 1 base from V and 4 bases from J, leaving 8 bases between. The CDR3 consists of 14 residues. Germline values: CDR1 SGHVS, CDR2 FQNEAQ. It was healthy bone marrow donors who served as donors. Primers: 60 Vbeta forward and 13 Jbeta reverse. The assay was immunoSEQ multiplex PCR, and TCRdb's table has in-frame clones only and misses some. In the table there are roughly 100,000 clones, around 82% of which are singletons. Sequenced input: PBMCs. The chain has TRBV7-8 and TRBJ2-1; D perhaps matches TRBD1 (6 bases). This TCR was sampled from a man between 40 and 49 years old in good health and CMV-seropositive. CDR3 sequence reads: CASSLGQEYNEQFF. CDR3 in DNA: TGTGCCAGCAGCTTAGGACAGGAGTACAATGAGCAGTTCTTC.